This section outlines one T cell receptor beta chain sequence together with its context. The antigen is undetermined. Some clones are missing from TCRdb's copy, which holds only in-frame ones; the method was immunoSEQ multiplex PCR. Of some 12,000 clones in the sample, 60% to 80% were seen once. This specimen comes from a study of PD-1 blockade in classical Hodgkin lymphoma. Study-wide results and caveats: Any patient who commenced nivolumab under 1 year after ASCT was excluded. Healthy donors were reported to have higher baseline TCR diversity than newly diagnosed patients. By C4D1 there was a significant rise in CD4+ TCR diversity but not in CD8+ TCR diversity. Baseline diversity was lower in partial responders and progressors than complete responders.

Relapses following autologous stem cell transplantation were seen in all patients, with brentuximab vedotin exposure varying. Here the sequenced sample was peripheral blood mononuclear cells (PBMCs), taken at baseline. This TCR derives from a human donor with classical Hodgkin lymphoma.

CDR3 coding DNA: TGCGCCAGCAGCCGAGGGTTGAACACTGAAGCTTTCTTT. Its translation is CASSRGLNTEAFF. The chain joins TRBV4-3 to TRBJ1-1; D remains unclear. This CDR3 has 13 amino acids. Trimming shortened V by 4 bases and J by 0 bases, and 6 bases separated the two germline ends. Germline CDR1 and CDR2: LGHNA and YSLEER.